The 25 T cell receptor beta chains below all came from one sample that was sequenced in a study of cytomegalovirus exposure and HLA in healthy donors. PCR used 60 Vbeta primers and 13 Jbeta primers. Libraries were prepared by immunoSEQ multiplex PCR; TCRdb keeps only in-frame clonotypes and omits some of them. This sample has roughly 120,000 clones, with roughly four fifths found just once. Sequencing was performed on PBMCs. All receptors come from a man aged 50 to 60 in good health and CMV-seropositive.

The chain employs TRBV6-5 and TRBJ2-3; possible D gene TRBD1, 7 bases. Germline CDR1 and CDR2: MNHEY and SVGAGI. This CDR3 comprises 14 residues. The V and J ends lost 2 bases and 4 bases respectively, with 10 bases between them. The CDR3 sequence is CASSYLRGADTQYF. CDR3 coding DNA: TGTGCCAGCAGTTACCTCAGGGGGGCAGATACGCAGTATTTT.

This clone appeared a single time. The J gene is TRBJ2-7, the V gene TRBV28; 9 bases fit TRBD2. Germline V gives CDR1 MDHEN, CDR2 SYDVKM. J gave up 6 bases and V 4 bases, and 10 bases lay outside the gene matches. This CDR3 contains 15 residues. As DNA, the CDR3 is TGTGCCAGCAGTTATTTGCGGGAGGGCCCGCCCGAGCAGTACTTC. This encodes CASSYLREGPPEQYF.

V usage is TRBV5-1 and J usage is TRBJ2-7; perhaps TRBD1 as D (5 bases). V was clipped by 5 bases and J by 0 bases, with 15 bases between them. CDR1 is SGHRS and CDR2 is YFSETQ in the germline V gene. The CDR3 contains 15 residues. In DNA form, the CDR3 reads TGCGCCAGCAGAGATACAGGATCCAGCTCCTACGAGCAGTACTTC. Translated: CASRDTGSSSYEQYF.

A few counts support this clone. This sequence joins TRBV18 and TRBJ1-4; a weak D match, TRBD1 (5 bases). CDR1 is KGHSH and CDR2 is LQKENI in the germline V gene. The V end was cut by 0 bases, the J end by 0 bases, with 5 bases between. The CDR3 contains 15 residues. CDR3 residues: CASSPPTATNEKLFF. The CDR3 nucleotides read TGTGCCAGCTCACCACCGACAGCAACTAATGAAAAACTGTTTTTT.

This chain uses TRBV28 with TRBJ1-1; 7 bases are shared with TRBD1. Germline CDR1 MDHEN, CDR2 SYDVKM. J was trimmed by 6 bases and V by 2 bases; bases with no gene match: 6. The CDR3 covers 14 residues. The CDR3 loop reads CASSLHGQAAEAFF. CDR3 coding DNA: TGTGCCAGCAGTTTACACGGACAGGCGGCTGAAGCTTTCTTT. The full variable domain, rest sourced from reference TRBV28 and TRBJ1-1, is DVKVTQSSRYLVKRTGEKVFLECVQDMDHENMFWYRQDPGLGLRLIYFSYDVKMKEKGDIPEGYSVSREKKERFSLILESASTNQTSMYLCASSLHGQAAEAFFGQGTRLTVV.

The chain joins TRBV7-2 to TRBJ2-3; a possible D gene is TRBD2 (5 bases). V lost 1 base and J lost 5, with 10 bases in between. Looked up from germline, CDR1 is SGHTA and CDR2 is FQGNSA. This CDR3 has 14 residues. CDR3: CASSLGFGEDTQYF. The CDR3 DNA follows: TGTGCCAGCAGCTTAGGCTTCGGGGAAGATACGCAGTATTTT.

This chain uses TRBV10-1 with TRBJ2-1; TRBD2 matches at 8 bases. V trimming: 6 bases; J trimming: 4 bases; junction bases outside the gene matches: 8. The CDR3 sequence is 15 residues long. From germline, CDR1 is WNHNN and CDR2 SYGVQD (reference sequence). The CDR3 DNA reads as TGCGCCAGCAGCGCCACTAGCGGTACATACAATGAGCAGTTCTTC. Residues: CASSATSGTYNEQFF.

This clone was seen just once. The rearrangement links TRBV6-1 to TRBJ1-2; the match to TRBD1 covers 11 bases. The CDR3 has 15 amino acids. Germline-derived CDR1 and CDR2 are MNHNS and SASEGT. V shed 5 bases and J 4 bases; nucleotides not matched to a gene: 6. CDR3 sequence reads: CASSTRTGGSYGYTF. The DNA for the CDR3 is TGTGCCAGCAGTACCCGGACAGGGGGCAGCTATGGCTACACCTTC.

This chain uses TRBV11-2 with TRBJ2-3; D is possibly TRBD2 (5 bases). The germline V and J ends were trimmed by 8 bases and 2 bases, with 17 bases remaining between them. The germline CDR1 and CDR2 sequences are SGHAT and FQNNGV. The CDR3 covers 15 residues. The CDR3 nucleotides read TGTGCCAGCGGGCGACACGGAGGTTACACAGATACGCAGTATTTT. Translation: CASGRHGGYTDTQYF.

This clone has a handful of counts. V and J are TRBV29-1 and TRBJ1-1; TRBD1 might be the D (6 bases). CDR1 and CDR2 (germline): SQVTM, ANQGSEA. Trimming stripped 4 bases from V and 11 bases from J, with 23 bases between. CDR3 length: 14 amino acids. This CDR3 is CSVVLWAGGQKAFF. In DNA, the CDR3 is TGCAGCGTTGTCCTCTGGGCGGGGGGGCAGAAGGCTTTCTTT.

This chain links TRBV5-1 with TRBJ2-7; 8 bases line up with TRBD1. This CDR3 is built from 13 residues. The germline V gene has CDR1 SGHRS and CDR2 YFSETQ. Unmatched junction bases numbered 3, after V lost 0 bases and J lost 7 bases. The CDR3 nucleotides read TGCGCCAGCAGCTTGGTTGGACAGGGAGAGCAGTACTTC. Amino acid sequence: CASSLVGQGEQYF.

Turning to this clone: At one of its ends the junction is not consistent with the germline gene, which may arise from a read error. This sequence joins TRBV20-1 and TRBJ1-2, with D perhaps matching TRBD1 (5 bases). There are 11 residues in the CDR3. Germline assignment: CDR1 DFQATT and CDR2 SNEGSKA (reference sequence). This CDR3 reads CSAIPRRGYAF. The CDR3 nucleotides read TGCAGTGCTATCCCAAGGAGGGGCTACGCCTTC.

The CDR3 protein is CASSLPSGGTDTQYF. CDR3 sequence (DNA): TGCGCCAGCAGCTTGCCTAGCGGGGGCACAGATACGCAGTATTTT. The chain links TRBV5-1 to TRBJ2-3; 9 bases fit TRBD2. CDR1 and CDR2 from the germline V gene are SGHRS and YFSETQ. The CDR3 spans 15 residues. J lost 1 base, V lost 1 base, and 1 base had no gene match.

The chain couples TRBV10-2 to TRBJ1-2; D uncertain. Germline-derived CDR1 and CDR2 are WSHSY and SAAADI. The CDR3 length is 14 residues. V was pared by 5 bases and J by 3 bases, with 13 bases between. The CDR3: CASSRPGKDYGYTF. In nucleotides, the CDR3 is TGCGCCAGCAGTAGGCCGGGAAAGGACTATGGCTACACCTTC.

This chain joins TRBV4-3 and TRBJ1-5; D not resolved. CDR1 and CDR2 (germline): LGHNA, YSLEER. The CDR3 is made up of 15 amino acids. V was trimmed by 4 bases and J by 0 bases, leaving 10 bases between them. The CDR3 bases are TGCGCCAGCAGCCTTTGGCACAATAGCAATCAGCCCCAGCATTTT. It translates to CASSLWHNSNQPQHF.

The chain has TRBV6-5 and TRBJ1-4, with TRBD1 matching 8 bases. J gave up 8 bases and V 4 bases, and 9 bases lay outside the gene matches. The V gene's germline CDR1 is MNHEY and CDR2 SVGAGI. The CDR3 consists of 15 residues. CDR3 DNA: TGTGCCAGCAGTTCTGCCGGGACAGGAGAGGAAAAACTGTTTTTT. It specifies CASSSAGTGEEKLFF.

This clone was detected a few times. The V call is TRBV18, the J call TRBJ2-5; 9 nucleotides align to TRBD2. Germline CDR1 KGHSH, CDR2 LQKENI. V lost 5 bases to trimming and J lost 1 base; unmatched junction nucleotides: 5. This CDR3 is built from 15 residues. DNA of the CDR3: TGTGCCAGCTCATTACTAGCGGGCAGCCAAGAGACCCAGTACTTC. This sequence encodes CASSLLAGSQETQYF.

The CDR3 region is CASGPRTSYEQYF. Written as DNA, the CDR3 is TGTGCCAGTGGGCCGCGAACTTCCTACGAGCAGTACTTC. This chain links TRBV19 with TRBJ2-7; D ambiguous. Trimming cost V 8 bases and J 1 base, with 12 bases left between them. The CDR3 contains 13 residues. Germline V lookup: CDR1 LNHDA, CDR2 SQIVND (reference sequence).

The V call is TRBV5-1, the J call TRBJ2-2, with 7 bases fitting TRBD1. J lost 5 bases, V lost 4 bases, and 11 bases had no gene match. The CDR3 sequence is 16 residues long. Germline V gene sequence: CDR1 SGHRS, CDR2 YFSETQ. CDR3 residues: CASSPGQTSTTGELFF. For the CDR3, the DNA is TGCGCCAGCAGCCCGGGACAGACCAGTACTACCGGGGAGCTGTTTTTT.

This sequence joins TRBV9 and TRBJ1-3; D is ambiguous. CDR1 and CDR2 from the germline V gene are SGDLS and YYNGEE. The CDR3 has 16 amino acids. Trimming left V 3 bases short and J 4 bases short, with 17 bases between. The CDR3 spells CASSAREGAAGNTIYF. The CDR3, as DNA: TGTGCCAGCAGCGCCAGAGAGGGAGCAGCCGGAAACACCATATATTTT.

The genes are TRBV28 and TRBJ2-3, with TRBD2 identical over 9 bases. The CDR3 sequence is 15 residues long. Unmatched junction bases numbered 9, after V lost 5 bases and J lost 6 bases. The germline V gene has CDR1 MDHEN and CDR2 SYDVKM. The CDR3 coding sequence is TGTGCCAGCAGTCCCAGGGCGGGAGGGGCGGATACGCAGTATTTT. Its translation: CASSPRAGGADTQYF.

This rearrangement joins TRBV11-2 to TRBJ2-1; D perhaps matches TRBD1 (6 bases). Trimming cost V 3 bases and J 3 bases, with 12 bases left between them. The CDR3 runs 15 residues. Germline lookup yields CDR1 SGHAT and CDR2 FQNNGV. The CDR3 sequence: CASSLLTGGYNEQFF. The CDR3 DNA reads TGTGCCAGCAGCTTGTTGACAGGCGGCTACAATGAGCAGTTCTTC.

The chain uses TRBV15 and TRBJ2-1, with D perhaps TRBD1 (6 bases). V shed 1 base and J shed 0 bases, with 10 bases lying between them. CDR3 size: 16 residues. Germline values: CDR1 LNHNV, CDR2 YYDKDF (reference sequence). The DNA for the CDR3 is TGTGCCACCAGCAGAGGGACAGATAGCTCCTACAATGAGCAGTTCTTC. Protein sequence: CATSRGTDSSYNEQFF.

V is TRBV4-3 and J is TRBJ1-4; 7 nucleotides match TRBD1. CDR3 length: 16 amino acids. Per germline, CDR1 LGHNA and CDR2 YSLEER. The V and J ends lost 0 bases and 9 bases, in that order; junction bases with no gene match: 10. The CDR3 region is CASSQDTWERGQKLFF. The CDR3 DNA reads as TGCGCCAGCAGCCAAGATACTTGGGAAAGGGGGCAAAAACTGTTTTTT.

The J gene is TRBJ2-1, the V gene TRBV14; the D gene is possibly TRBD1 (6 bases). The germline gives CDR1 SGHDN, CDR2 FVKESK. CDR3 length: 15 residues. With 4 bases removed from V and 4 bases from J, the gap between germline ends came to 14 bases. CDR3 nucleotide sequence: TGTGCCAGCAGCCGACTGGGACAACCTTACAATGAGCAGTTCTTC. It is translated as CASSRLGQPYNEQFF.